One and the same sample provided the 9 T cell receptor beta chains below, sequenced in a study of blood T cells in healthy people across ages. A second PCR of roughly 7 to 11 cycles used a sample-barcoded 5' primer and a J-beta primer mix. One entry per CDR3 protein results from TCRdb running MiXCR on the 5' RACE reads. The profile covers some 1.4 million distinct CDR3 sequences, with approximately 38% appearing a single time and roughly 7.7% taken by the ten largest. Sample: blood. These receptors were taken from a woman aged 18-30 years in good health.

This clonotype has only a few counts. The chain links TRBV7-9 to TRBJ1-5; D remains unclear. In germline, CDR1 is SEHNR, CDR2 FQNEAQ (reference sequence). Trimming took 7 bases from V and 2 from J, leaving 12 bases between them. The CDR3 has 14 residues. In DNA form, the CDR3 reads TGTGCCAGCAACGGCGGGAAGGGCAATCAGCCCCAGCATTTT. Translated, it gives CASNGGKGNQPQHF. The variable domain in full, completed from reference TRBV7-9 and TRBJ1-5, reads DTGVSQNPRHKITKRGQNVTFRCDPISEHNRLYWYRQTLGQGPEFLTYFQNEAQLEKSRLLSDRFSAERPKGSFSTLEIQRTEQGDSAMYLCASNGGKGNQPQHFGDGTRLSIL.

This sequence joins TRBV20-1 and TRBJ2-3; D unclear. This CDR3 has 13 amino acids. V lost 1 base and J lost 0, with 5 bases in between. Germline loops: CDR1 DFQATT, CDR2 SNEGSKA (reference sequence). CDR3 coding DNA: TGCAGTGCTAGAGTAGACAGCACAGATACGCAGTATTTT. Encoded protein: CSARVDSTDTQYF.

The chain couples TRBV4-1 to TRBJ1-5; D remains ambiguous. The CDR3 is 14 amino acids. The V and J ends lost 2 bases and 3 bases respectively, with 8 bases between them. Germline V gene lookup returns CDR1 MGHRA and CDR2 YSYEKL. The CDR3 bases are TGCGCCAGCAGCCAACTTCCATTCAATCAGCCCCAGCATTTT. Its translation is CASSQLPFNQPQHF.

This clonotype was counted between two and nine times. This chain connects TRBV11-2 to TRBJ2-7; D is perhaps TRBD1 (6 bases). V lost 5 bases and J 0 bases, leaving 14 bases between the germline ends. The CDR3 loop spans 15 amino acids. The germline gives CDR1 SGHAT, CDR2 FQNNGV. The CDR3 loop reads CASSPDRLYSYEQYF. CDR3 nucleotides: TGTGCCAGCAGCCCAGACAGGCTCTACTCCTACGAGCAGTACTTC.

This clonotype appeared a single time. V gene TRBV6-5 combines with J gene TRBJ2-3; 7 positions agree with TRBD1. The V gene's germline CDR1 is MNHEY and CDR2 SVGAGI. The V segment lost 6 bases and the J segment 2 bases; nucleotides outside the gene matches: 5. CDR3 length: 14 residues. The CDR3 DNA sequence: TGTGCCAGCAGGCCCGGACAGGCCACAGATACGCAGTATTTT. Amino acids: CASRPGQATDTQYF.

The rearrangement uses TRBV20-1 and TRBJ2-1; 12 bases line up with TRBD2. CDR3 size: 16 residues. Germline V lookup: CDR1 DFQATT, CDR2 SNEGSKA (reference sequence). The V and J ends lost 0 bases and 13 bases, in that order; junction bases with no gene match: 13. CDR3 sequence (DNA): TGCAGTGCTAGAGATGACTCTAGCGGGGGGGCGGGTCGTCAGTTCTTC. Translating gives CSARDDSSGGAGRQFF.

The gene calls are TRBV7-2 and TRBJ1-2; 9 bases match TRBD1. The CDR3 loop spans 15 amino acids. Germline CDR1 is SGHTA and CDR2 is FQGNSA. V trimming: 5 bases; J trimming: 2 bases; junction bases outside the gene matches: 6. CDR3 in DNA: TGTGCCAGCAGCAGCAGACAGGGGGTCAACTATGGCTACACCTTC. Its protein is CASSSRQGVNYGYTF.

This clonotype appeared a single time. The V and J genes are TRBV28 and TRBJ1-1; D remains ambiguous. V gave up 2 bases and J gave up 1 base, with 8 bases separating them. The CDR3 consists of 14 residues. Per the germline V gene, CDR1 is MDHEN and CDR2 is SYDVKM. The CDR3 here is CASSLDTGNTEAFF. CDR3 bases: TGTGCCAGCAGTTTAGACACCGGGAACACTGAAGCTTTCTTT.

This chain connects TRBV29-1 to TRBJ2-6; unclear D gene. The length of the CDR3 is 15 residues. CDR1 and CDR2 from the germline V gene are SQVTM and ANQGSEA. Trimming shortened V by 3 bases and J by 4 bases, and 13 bases separated the two germline ends. The DNA of the CDR3 is TGCAGCGTTGACACTGTCAAGGACGGGGCCAACGTCCTGACTTTC. Translated: CSVDTVKDGANVLTF.